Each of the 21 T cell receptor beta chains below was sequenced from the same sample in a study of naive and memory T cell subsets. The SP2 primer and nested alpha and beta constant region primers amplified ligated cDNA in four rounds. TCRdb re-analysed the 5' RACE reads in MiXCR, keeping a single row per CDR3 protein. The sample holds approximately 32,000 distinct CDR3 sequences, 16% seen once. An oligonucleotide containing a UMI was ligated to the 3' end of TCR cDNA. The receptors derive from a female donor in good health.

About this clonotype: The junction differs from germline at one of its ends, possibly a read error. CDR3 residues: CASSGMGVQPHHF. In DNA, the CDR3 is TGTGCCAGCAGCGGAATGGGGGTCCAGCCCCATCATTTT. The chain uses TRBV7-2 and TRBJ1-5, with D maybe TRBD1 (5 bases). This CDR3 is built from 13 residues. In germline, CDR1 is SGHTA, CDR2 FQGNSA. Full variable domain (rest looked up from reference TRBV7-2 and TRBJ1-5): GAGVSQSPSNKVTEKGKDVELRCDPISGHTALYWYRQSLGQGLEFLIYFQGNSAPDKSGLPSDRFSAERTGGSVSTLTIQRTQQEDSAVYLCASSGMGVQPHHFGDGTRLSIL.

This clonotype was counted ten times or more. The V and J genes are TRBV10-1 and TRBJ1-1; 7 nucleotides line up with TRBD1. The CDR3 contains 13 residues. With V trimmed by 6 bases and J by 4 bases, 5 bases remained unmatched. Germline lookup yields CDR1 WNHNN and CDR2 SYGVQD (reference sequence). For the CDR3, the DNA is TGCGCCAGCAGACGACAGGGCGGCACTGAAGCTTTCTTT. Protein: CASRRQGGTEAFF.

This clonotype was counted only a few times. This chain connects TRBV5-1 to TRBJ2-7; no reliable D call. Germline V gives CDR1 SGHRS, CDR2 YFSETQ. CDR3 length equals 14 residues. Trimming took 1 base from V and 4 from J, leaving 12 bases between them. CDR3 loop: CASSLSVGQYEQYF. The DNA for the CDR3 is TGCGCCAGCAGCTTGAGTGTCGGGCAGTACGAGCAGTACTTC.

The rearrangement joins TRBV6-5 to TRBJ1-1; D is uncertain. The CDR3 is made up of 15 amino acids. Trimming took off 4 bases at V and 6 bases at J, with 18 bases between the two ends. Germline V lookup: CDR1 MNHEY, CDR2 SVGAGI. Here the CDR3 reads CASSFSGKGGAEAFF. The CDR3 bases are TGTGCCAGCAGTTTTTCGGGGAAGGGAGGCGCTGAAGCTTTCTTT.

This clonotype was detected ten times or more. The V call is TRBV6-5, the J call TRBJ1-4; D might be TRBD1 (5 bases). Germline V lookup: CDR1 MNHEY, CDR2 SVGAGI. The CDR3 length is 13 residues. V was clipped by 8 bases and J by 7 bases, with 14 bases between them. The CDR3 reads CASAGARGEKLFF. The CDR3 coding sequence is TGTGCCAGCGCCGGGGCTCGGGGTGAAAAACTGTTTTTT.

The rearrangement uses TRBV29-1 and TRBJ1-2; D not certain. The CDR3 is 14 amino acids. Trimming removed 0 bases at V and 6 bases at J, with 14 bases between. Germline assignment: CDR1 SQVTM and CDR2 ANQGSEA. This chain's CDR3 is CSVEDPPGGHGYTF. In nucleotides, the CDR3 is TGCAGCGTTGAAGACCCCCCTGGAGGCCATGGCTACACCTTC. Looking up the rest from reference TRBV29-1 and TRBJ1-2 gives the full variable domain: SAVISQKPSRDICQRGTSLTIQCQVDSQVTMMFWYRQQPGQSLTLIATANQGSEATYESGFVIDKFPISRPNLTFSTLTVSNMSPEDSSIYLCSVEDPPGGHGYTFGSGTRLTVV.

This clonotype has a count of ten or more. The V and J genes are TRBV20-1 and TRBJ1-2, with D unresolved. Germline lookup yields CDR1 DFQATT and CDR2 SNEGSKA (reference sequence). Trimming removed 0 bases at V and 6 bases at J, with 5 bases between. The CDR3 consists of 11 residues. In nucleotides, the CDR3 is TGCAGTGCTAGAGAACCCGATGGCTACACCTTC. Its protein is CSAREPDGYTF.

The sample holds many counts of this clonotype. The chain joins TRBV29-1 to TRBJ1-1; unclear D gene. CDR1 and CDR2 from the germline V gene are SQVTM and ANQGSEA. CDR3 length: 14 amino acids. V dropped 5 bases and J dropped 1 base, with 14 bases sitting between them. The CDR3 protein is CSVLKGTANTEAFF. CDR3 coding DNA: TGCAGCGTTTTAAAAGGTACGGCGAACACTGAAGCTTTCTTT.

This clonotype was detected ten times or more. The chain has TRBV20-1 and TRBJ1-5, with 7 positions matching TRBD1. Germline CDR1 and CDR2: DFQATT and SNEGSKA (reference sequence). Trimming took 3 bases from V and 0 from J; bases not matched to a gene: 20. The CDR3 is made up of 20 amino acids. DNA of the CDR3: TGCAGTGCTAGTGACCGAAGGTGGCCAGGGGGACCCTATAGCAATCAGCCCCAGCATTTT. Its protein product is CSASDRRWPGGPYSNQPQHF.

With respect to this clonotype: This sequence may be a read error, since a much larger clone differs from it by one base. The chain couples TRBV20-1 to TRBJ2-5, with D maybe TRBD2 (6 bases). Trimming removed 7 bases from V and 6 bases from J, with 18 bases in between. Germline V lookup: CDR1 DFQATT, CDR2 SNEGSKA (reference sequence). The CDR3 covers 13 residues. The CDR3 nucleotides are TGCAGTGTCAAGACTAGAGGGGCGCAGACCCAGTACTTC. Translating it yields CSVKTRGAQTQYF.

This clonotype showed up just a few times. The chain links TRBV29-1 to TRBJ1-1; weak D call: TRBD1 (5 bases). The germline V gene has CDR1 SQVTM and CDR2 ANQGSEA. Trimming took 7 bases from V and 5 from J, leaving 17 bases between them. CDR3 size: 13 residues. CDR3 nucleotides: TGCAGCGCTCACCCCGGGGGAAGGACTGAAGCTTTCTTT. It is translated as CSAHPGGRTEAFF.

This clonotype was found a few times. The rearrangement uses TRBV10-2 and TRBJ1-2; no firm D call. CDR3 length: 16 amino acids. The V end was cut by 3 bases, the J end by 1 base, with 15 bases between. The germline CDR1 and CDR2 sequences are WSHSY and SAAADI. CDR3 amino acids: CASSDGPVGRNYGYTF. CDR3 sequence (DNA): TGCGCCAGCAGTGATGGACCCGTAGGCCGTAACTATGGCTACACCTTC.

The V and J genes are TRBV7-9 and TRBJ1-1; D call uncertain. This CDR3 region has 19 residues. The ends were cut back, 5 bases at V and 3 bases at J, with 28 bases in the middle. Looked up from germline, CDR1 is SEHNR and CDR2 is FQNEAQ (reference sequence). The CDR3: CASSPRPAKAGTWDTEAFF. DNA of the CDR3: TGTGCCAGCAGCCCCAGGCCCGCCAAGGCCGGTACGTGGGACACTGAAGCTTTCTTT.

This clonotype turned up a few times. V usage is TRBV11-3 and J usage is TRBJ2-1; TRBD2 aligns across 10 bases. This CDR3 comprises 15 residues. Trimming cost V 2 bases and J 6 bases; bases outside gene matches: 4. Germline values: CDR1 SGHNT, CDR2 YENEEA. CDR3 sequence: CASSLRSGGGNEQFF. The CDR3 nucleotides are TGTGCCAGCAGCTTAAGAAGCGGGGGGGGCAATGAGCAGTTCTTC.

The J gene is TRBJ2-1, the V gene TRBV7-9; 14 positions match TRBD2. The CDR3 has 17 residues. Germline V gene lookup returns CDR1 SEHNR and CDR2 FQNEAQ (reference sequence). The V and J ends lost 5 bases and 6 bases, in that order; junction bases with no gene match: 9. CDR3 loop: CASSPTQGLAGVNEQFF. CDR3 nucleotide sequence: TGTGCCAGCAGCCCCACCCAGGGACTAGCGGGGGTCAATGAGCAGTTCTTC. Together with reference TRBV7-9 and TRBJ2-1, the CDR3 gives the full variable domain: DTGVSQNPRHKITKRGQNVTFRCDPISEHNRLYWYRQTLGQGPEFLTYFQNEAQLEKSRLLSDRFSAERPKGSFSTLEIQRTEQGDSAMYLCASSPTQGLAGVNEQFFGPGTRLTVL.

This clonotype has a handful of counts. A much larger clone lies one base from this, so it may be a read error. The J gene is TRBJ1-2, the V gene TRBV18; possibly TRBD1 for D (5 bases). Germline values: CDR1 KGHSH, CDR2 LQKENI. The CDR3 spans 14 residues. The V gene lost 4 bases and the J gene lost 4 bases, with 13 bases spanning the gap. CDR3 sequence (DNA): TGTGCCAGCTCACTAAAAGAGGGGCGCTATGGCTACACCTTC. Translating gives CASSLKEGRYGYTF.

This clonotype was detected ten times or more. CDR3 in amino acids: CASSYSRPVGTEAFF. In DNA form, the CDR3 reads TGTGCCAGCAGTTACTCGAGACCGGTTGGGACTGAAGCTTTCTTT. The chain links TRBV6-5 to TRBJ1-1; unclear D gene. CDR3 size: 15 residues. The V end lost 0 bases, the J end lost 5 bases, and 13 bases lay between the germline ends. Germline V gene data show CDR1 as MNHEY and CDR2 as SVGAGI.

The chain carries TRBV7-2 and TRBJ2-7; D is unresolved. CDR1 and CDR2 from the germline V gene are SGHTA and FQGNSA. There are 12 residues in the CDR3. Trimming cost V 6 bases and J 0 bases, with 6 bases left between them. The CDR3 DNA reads TGTGCCAGCAGTTTTAGCTCCTACGAGCAGTACTTC. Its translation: CASSFSSYEQYF.

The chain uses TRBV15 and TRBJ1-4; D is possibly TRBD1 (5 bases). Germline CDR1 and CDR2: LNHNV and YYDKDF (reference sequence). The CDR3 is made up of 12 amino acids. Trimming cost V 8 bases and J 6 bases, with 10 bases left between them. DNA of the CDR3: TGTGCCACCTCCAAGGGACATGAAAAACTGTTTTTT. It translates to CATSKGHEKLFF. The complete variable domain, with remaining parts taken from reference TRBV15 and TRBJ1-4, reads DAMVIQNPRYQVTQFGKPVTLSCSQTLNHNVMYWYQQKSSQAPKLLFHYYDKDFNNEADTPDNFQSRRPNTSFCFLDIRSPGLGDTAMYLCATSKGHEKLFFGSGTQLSVL.

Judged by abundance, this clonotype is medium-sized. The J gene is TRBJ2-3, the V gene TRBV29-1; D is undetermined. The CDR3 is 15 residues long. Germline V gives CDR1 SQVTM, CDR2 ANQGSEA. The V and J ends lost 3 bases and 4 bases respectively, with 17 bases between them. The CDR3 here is CSVEGELRTADTQYF. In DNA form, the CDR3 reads TGCAGCGTTGAGGGCGAGCTTCGCACGGCAGATACGCAGTATTTT.

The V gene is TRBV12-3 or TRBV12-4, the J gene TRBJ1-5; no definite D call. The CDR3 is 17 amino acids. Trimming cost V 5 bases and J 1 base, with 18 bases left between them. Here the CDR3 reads CASSLDLTTGSNQPQHF. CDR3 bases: TGTGCCAGCAGTCTGGACCTAACGACGGGAAGCAATCAGCCCCAGCATTTT.